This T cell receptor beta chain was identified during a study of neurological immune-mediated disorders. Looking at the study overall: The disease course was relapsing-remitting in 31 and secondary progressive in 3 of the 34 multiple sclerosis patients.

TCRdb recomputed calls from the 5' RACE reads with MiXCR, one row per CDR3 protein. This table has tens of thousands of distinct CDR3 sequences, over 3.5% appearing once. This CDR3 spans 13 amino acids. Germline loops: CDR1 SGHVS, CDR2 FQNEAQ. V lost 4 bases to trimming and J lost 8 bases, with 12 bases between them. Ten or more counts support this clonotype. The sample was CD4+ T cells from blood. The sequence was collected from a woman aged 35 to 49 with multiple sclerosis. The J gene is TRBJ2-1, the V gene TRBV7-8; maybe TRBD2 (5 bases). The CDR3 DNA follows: TGTGCCAGCAGCTCCCTATTGGGAGATGAGCAGTTCTTC. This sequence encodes CASSSLLGDEQFF.